These 14 T cell receptor beta chains were all obtained from the same sample, sequenced in a study of blood T cell repertoires in COVID-19. The table came from immunoSEQ multiplex PCR; TCRdb's copy has only in-frame clones and leaves some out. The table lists 90,000 to 120,000 clones, more than 75% of them singletons. The sequencing sample was made of peripheral blood. These receptor sequences come from a human donor in a cohort sampled during active COVID-19.

V gene TRBV7-6 combines with J gene TRBJ2-7; the match to TRBD1 covers 7 bases. CDR3 length equals 15 residues. The V gene's germline CDR1 is SGHVS and CDR2 FNYEAQ. V shed 1 base and J 3 bases; nucleotides not matched to a gene: 6. As DNA, the CDR3 is TGTGCCAGCAGCTTAGTTGAGACAGGGTACTACGAGCAGTACTTC. This translates into CASSLVETGYYEQYF.

The chain carries TRBV18 and TRBJ2-3, with D tentatively TRBD1 (6 bases). Germline V gene sequence: CDR1 KGHSH, CDR2 LQKENI. CDR3 size: 13 residues. V was shortened by 8 bases and J by 5 bases, with 14 bases between the two germline ends. CDR3 in DNA: TGTGCCAGCCTGGCAGGGGAACTAGATACGCAGTATTTT. Translation: CASLAGELDTQYF.

The J gene is TRBJ2-7, the V gene TRBV7-8; D perhaps matches TRBD1 (6 bases). Trimming stripped 5 bases from V and 0 bases from J, with 14 bases between. The CDR3 contains 15 residues. Germline CDR1 and CDR2: SGHVS and FQNEAQ. In DNA, the CDR3 is TGTGCCAGCAGCCAGGACAGAACCTCCTCCTACGAGCAGTACTTC. Its protein product is CASSQDRTSSYEQYF.

The V gene is TRBV28, the J gene TRBJ2-1; TRBD2 aligns across 10 bases. Germline CDR1 reads MDHEN; CDR2 reads SYDVKM. This CDR3 is 16 amino acids long. Trimming took 4 bases from V and 3 from J; bases not matched to a gene: 6. The CDR3 reads CASSSLAGDDYNEQFF. CDR3 in DNA: TGTGCCAGCAGTTCCCTAGCGGGGGACGACTACAATGAGCAGTTCTTC.

The J gene is TRBJ1-5, the V gene TRBV29-1, with a weak D call TRBD1 (5 bases). The V and J ends lost 6 bases and 2 bases respectively, with 11 bases between them. Germline values: CDR1 SQVTM, CDR2 ANQGSEA. This CDR3 region has 13 residues. In DNA, the CDR3 is TGCAGCGTGGGGGGAGGGGGCAATCAGCCCCAGCATTTT. Translating it yields CSVGGGGNQPQHF.

This chain joins TRBV3-1 (or the pseudogene TRBV3-2) and TRBJ2-7; 10 bases align to TRBD1. Losses at the gene ends were 4 bases for V and 6 bases for J; bases not matched to a gene: 12. Germline lookup yields CDR1 LGHDT and CDR2 YNNKEL (reference sequence). The CDR3 contains 16 residues. The CDR3 reads CASSPGGTGETGEQYF. In DNA, the CDR3 is TGTGCCAGCAGCCCAGGGGGGACAGGGGAGACGGGCGAGCAGTACTTC.

The chain carries TRBV5-1 and TRBJ2-1, with TRBD2 matching over 9 bases. Germline values: CDR1 SGHRS, CDR2 YFSETQ. Trimming cost V 2 bases and J 0 bases; bases outside gene matches: 6. The CDR3 totals 17 residues. CDR3 nucleotide sequence: TGCGCCAGCAGCTTAGCTAGCGGGAAGGGCTCCTACAATGAGCAGTTCTTC. Translation: CASSLASGKGSYNEQFF. The variable domain in full, with the rest retrieved from reference TRBV5-1 and TRBJ2-1, is KAGVTQTPRYLIKTRGQQVTLSCSPISGHRSVSWYQQTPGQGLQFLFEYFSETQRNKGNFPGRFSGRQFSNSRSEMNVSTLELGDSALYLCASSLASGKGSYNEQFFGPGTRLTVL.

This chain links TRBV18 with TRBJ2-7; 8 bases agree with TRBD1. Unmatched junction bases numbered 6, after V lost 2 bases and J lost 3 bases. CDR3 length equals 15 residues. Germline V gives CDR1 KGHSH, CDR2 LQKENI. The CDR3 protein is CASSPYGTGIYEQYF. The CDR3 region has the DNA TGTGCCAGCTCACCATACGGGACAGGCATCTACGAGCAGTACTTC.

The chain links TRBV9 to TRBJ1-5; the match to TRBD1 covers 8 bases. Looked up from germline, CDR1 is SGDLS and CDR2 is YYNGEE. The CDR3 consists of 15 residues. Trimming took 2 bases from V and 6 from J; bases not matched to a gene: 7. CDR3 DNA sequence: TGTGCCAGCAGCGTTGGAGACAGGGGTAGTCAGCCCCAGCATTTT. Protein sequence: CASSVGDRGSQPQHF.

This sequence joins TRBV5-1 and TRBJ2-7; maybe TRBD1 (5 bases). There are 13 residues in the CDR3. V was trimmed by 3 bases and J by 5 bases, leaving 12 bases between them. The germline gives CDR1 SGHRS, CDR2 YFSETQ. CDR3 in DNA: TGCGCCAGCAGCTCGCCCCAGGGTGACGAGCAGTACTTC. It codes for CASSSPQGDEQYF. The full variable domain, in which reference TRBV5-1 and TRBJ2-7 provide the parts outside the CDR3, is KAGVTQTPRYLIKTRGQQVTLSCSPISGHRSVSWYQQTPGQGLQFLFEYFSETQRNKGNFPGRFSGRQFSNSRSEMNVSTLELGDSALYLCASSSPQGDEQYFGPGTRLTVT.

The genes are TRBV2 and TRBJ1-1; D might be TRBD1 (5 bases). V lost 6 bases and J lost 5, with 16 bases in between. Germline CDR1 is SNHLY and CDR2 is FYNNEI. The CDR3 length is 14 residues. In DNA, the CDR3 is TGTGCCAGCAGCCAGGGAGGGTGGGCGACTGAAGCTTTCTTT. As protein: CASSQGGWATEAFF.

This clone was counted only a few times. The genes are TRBV7-2 and TRBJ2-1; TRBD2 aligns across 10 bases. Germline-derived CDR1 and CDR2 are SGHTA and FQGNSA. The ends lost 3 bases at V and 2 bases at J; junction bases unmatched: 1. This CDR3 has 15 residues. CDR3 DNA sequence: TGTGCCAGCAGCTTTCTAGCGGGGGCCTACAATGAGCAGTTCTTC. This translates into CASSFLAGAYNEQFF.

V usage is TRBV30 and J usage is TRBJ2-2; perhaps TRBD2 as D (6 bases). With 3 bases removed from V and 6 bases from J, the gap between germline ends came to 20 bases. The CDR3 sequence is 16 residues long. Germline CDR1 and CDR2: GTSNPN and SVGIG (reference sequence). The chain's CDR3 is CAWRSNRLGSAGELFF. CDR3 DNA: TGTGCCTGGAGATCTAACCGACTAGGTTCGGCCGGGGAGCTGTTTTTT.

The chain recombines TRBV5-1 with TRBJ2-3; TRBD2 might be the D (7 bases). CDR1 and CDR2 (germline): SGHRS, YFSETQ. V gave up 4 bases and J gave up 4 bases, with 16 bases separating them. CDR3 length equals 15 residues. The CDR3 DNA reads as TGCGCCAGCAGCAAAGGTGGGGGGGGCCCAGATACGCAGTATTTT. This sequence encodes CASSKGGGGPDTQYF.